What follows are 9 T cell receptor beta chains derived from one specimen sequenced in a study of T cell responses to AZD1222 COVID-19 vaccine. TCRdb's copy holds only in-frame clones and misses some; the assay was immunoSEQ multiplex PCR. The sample consists of over 95,000 clones, roughly 87% of them appearing once. This specimen consisted of peripheral blood, obtained on day 0 of AZD1222 vaccination. The receptor set was obtained from an adult in good health.

The chain combines TRBV30 with TRBJ2-2, with D uncertain. The germline gives CDR1 GTSNPN, CDR2 SVGIG (reference sequence). The CDR3 has 13 amino acids. V was shortened by 5 bases and J by 5 bases, with 12 bases between the two germline ends. The CDR3 nucleotides are TGTGCCTGGCGGCCCGAGAGAACCGGGGAGCTGTTTTTT. As protein: CAWRPERTGELFF.

V and J are TRBV11-2 and TRBJ1-1, with unresolved D. V gave up 5 bases and J gave up 1 base, with 14 bases separating them. The CDR3 loop spans 15 amino acids. The germline V gene has CDR1 SGHAT and CDR2 FQNNGV. CDR3 region: CASSRVVKGNTEAFF. CDR3 sequence (DNA): TGTGCCAGCAGCCGGGTCGTAAAGGGGAACACTGAAGCTTTCTTT.

V gene TRBV11-2 combines with J gene TRBJ1-2; a weak D match, TRBD1 (6 bases). Germline V lookup: CDR1 SGHAT, CDR2 FQNNGV. Trimming removed 5 bases from V and 0 bases from J, with 16 bases in between. The CDR3 runs to 16 residues. CDR3 bases: TGTGCCAGCAGCAGGGGGGTCCGGTCGACTAACTATGGCTACACCTTC. It yields the protein CASSRGVRSTNYGYTF.

The V call is TRBV7-8, the J call TRBJ2-7; D is undetermined. In germline, CDR1 is SGHVS, CDR2 FQNEAQ. V dropped 5 bases and J dropped 3 bases, with 8 bases sitting between them. This CDR3 region has 12 residues. Written as DNA, the CDR3 is TGTGCCAGCAGCCCGATGGGCTACGAGCAGTACTTC. Translating gives CASSPMGYEQYF.

This rearrangement joins TRBV4-3 to TRBJ1-3; D unclear. Germline V CDR1 and CDR2: LGHNA, YSLEER. Deletions cut 0 bases from V and 4 bases from J, with 4 bases between. The CDR3 is made up of 13 amino acids. The CDR3: CASSQELGNTIYF. DNA for the CDR3: TGCGCCAGCAGCCAAGAGTTAGGAAACACCATATATTTT.

The chain couples TRBV19 to TRBJ2-4; possibly TRBD1 for D (5 bases). The germline CDR1 and CDR2 sequences are LNHDA and SQIVND (reference sequence). The CDR3 covers 13 residues. Trimming took off 5 bases at V and 3 bases at J, with 8 bases between the two ends. The CDR3 region has the DNA TGTGCCAGTAGTCAAGGACACAAAAACATTCAGTACTTC. As protein: CASSQGHKNIQYF.

The genes are TRBV2 and TRBJ2-3; D possibly corresponds to TRBD1 (5 bases). Germline CDR1 SNHLY, CDR2 FYNNEI. V dropped 6 bases and J dropped 0 bases, with 16 bases sitting between them. The CDR3 extends over 16 amino acids. The CDR3, as DNA: TGTGCCAGCAGGGTACCCCCAGGGCCGAGCACAGATACGCAGTATTTT. This codes for CASRVPPGPSTDTQYF. The variable domain in full, with the rest retrieved from reference TRBV2 and TRBJ2-3, is EPEVTQTPSHQVTQMGQEVILRCVPISNHLYFYWYRQILGQKVEFLVSFYNNEISEKSEIFDDQFSVERPDGSNFTLKIRSTKLEDSAMYFCASRVPPGPSTDTQYFGPGTRLTVL.

V is TRBV4-3 and J is TRBJ1-1; 7 bases match TRBD1. The germline gives CDR1 LGHNA, CDR2 YSLEER. The V and J ends lost 1 base and 2 bases, in that order; junction bases with no gene match: 4. The CDR3 spans 15 residues. CDR3 sequence reads: CASSQATGHNTEAFF. CDR3 nucleotides: TGCGCCAGCAGCCAAGCGACAGGGCACAACACTGAAGCTTTCTTT.

This clone was picked up a small number of times. The chain links TRBV29-1 to TRBJ1-1; TRBD1 aligns across 7 bases. Germline-derived CDR1 and CDR2 are SQVTM and ANQGSEA. V lost 5 bases to trimming and J lost 3 bases; unmatched junction nucleotides: 6. The length of the CDR3 is 13 residues. The CDR3 DNA sequence: TGCAGCGTTAGCCGGGACAGCCACACTGAAGCTTTCTTT. Its protein product is CSVSRDSHTEAFF. Full variable domain (missing parts from reference TRBV29-1 and TRBJ1-1): SAVISQKPSRDICQRGTSLTIQCQVDSQVTMMFWYRQQPGQSLTLIATANQGSEATYESGFVIDKFPISRPNLTFSTLTVSNMSPEDSSIYLCSVSRDSHTEAFFGQGTRLTVV.